Listed below are T cell receptor beta chains from one sample, sequenced in a study of vaccination and CD4 T cells after COVID-19. Via MiXCR, TCRdb re-called the PCR reads, giving one row per CDR3 protein. This sample has some 25,000 distinct CDR3 sequences, with roughly 44% found just once. Antigens for these TCRs are unknown. Material for sequencing was CD4+ T cells from blood, cultured in vitro. All receptors derive from a human donor who had recovered from COVID-19. Both conserved end residues are part of each CDR3.

v_gene	len	CDR3aa
TRBV7-3	15	CASSPGAVNTGELFF
TRBV20-1	14	CSAREGLRTDTQYF
TRBV6-2/TRBV6-3	16	CASSYRFAERGDTQYF
TRBV5-1	15	CASSFGSGVTDTQYF
TRBV28	11	CASSRRGGCTF
TRBV25-1	12	CASSHGRMQAFF
TRBV28	11	CASSLRGSSTF
TRBV10-3	14	CAISIEGAGTEAFF
TRBV7-8	14	CASSAGLVDRSQYF
TRBV25-1	13	CASTKGIQETQYF
TRBV10-3	15	CAISVETDAYYGYTF
TRBV2	14	CASSGNGVRETQYF
TRBV28	14	CASSRTGRTDTQYF
TRBV6-5	13	CASSYGDRAEQFF
TRBV20-1	19	CSARGAGGSGLGRADTQYF
TRBV12-3/TRBV12-4	13	CASKRQGSYEQYF
TRBV6-4	15	CASSASGGATDTQYF
TRBV6-2/TRBV6-3	12	CASSPRTQPQHF
TRBV10-2	17	CASSAPTAPALNYGYTF
TRBV2	11	CASSTDAVLTF
TRBV15	15	CATRRSGSSQETQYF
TRBV6-1	12	CASSGTITEAFF
TRBV6-1	15	CASSEPREDSYEQYF
TRBV27	15	CASTSSSSSYNEQFF
TRBV28	14	CASPGRGLNTEAFF